What follows are 10 T cell receptor beta chains derived from one specimen sequenced in a study of patients and donors after allogeneic stem cell transplantation. One entry per CDR3 protein results from TCRdb running MiXCR on the RT-PCR reads. The sample yields 9,000 to 10,000 distinct CDR3 sequences, around 5.9% seen once. The specimen was blood, either unsorted or a sorted T cell fraction (not recorded which). Receptors originate from a human donor who was either an allogeneic HSCT recipient or a stem cell or donor lymphocyte infusion donor (not recorded which). It is not recorded whose cells these are; they may come from a transplant donor.

This clonotype is termed large. The chain uses TRBV12-3 or TRBV12-4 and TRBJ1-6; 9 positions agree with TRBD1. The J segment lost 4 bases and the V segment lost 4 bases, leaving 5 bases of the junction unmatched. The CDR3 is 16 residues long. This CDR3 reads CASSSGQGSYNSPLHF. The CDR3 nucleotides are TGTGCCAGCAGTTCTGGACAGGGGTCATATAATTCACCCCTCCACTTT.

The table lists this clonotype with a few counts. Written as DNA, the CDR3 is TGTGCCATCAAGGAGGGGACAGATACGCAGTATTTT. Its translation: CAIKEGTDTQYF. J is TRBJ2-3 and V is TRBV10-3, with D perhaps matching TRBD2 (6 bases). The CDR3 extends over 12 amino acids. CDR1 ENHRY and CDR2 SYGVKD come from the germline V gene. The V gene lost 7 bases and the J gene lost 3 bases, with 8 bases spanning the gap.

This clonotype appeared many times. V gene TRBV2 combines with J gene TRBJ2-5, with D unresolved. In germline, CDR1 is SNHLY, CDR2 FYNNEI. Trimming took off 6 bases at V and 3 bases at J, with 5 bases between the two ends. This CDR3 is built from 11 residues. Here the CDR3 DNA reads TGTGCCAGCAGGTTAAAAGAGACCCAGTACTTC. Protein product: CASRLKETQYF.

This clonotype was seen at least ten times. The CDR3 spells CASSVRGQETNEQFF. As DNA, the CDR3 is TGTGCCAGCAGCGTCCGCGGACAGGAAACCAATGAGCAGTTCTTC. The genes are TRBV9 and TRBJ2-1; TRBD1 matches 7 bases. Germline-derived CDR1 and CDR2 are SGDLS and YYNGEE. After removal of 2 bases from V and 6 bases from J, the junction contained 8 bases not matched to a gene. This CDR3 has 15 amino acids.

This clonotype was recorded many times. The V gene is TRBV5-5, the J gene TRBJ2-3, with 7 bases fitting TRBD1. The germline gives CDR1 SGHKS, CDR2 YYEKEE (reference sequence). Unmatched junction bases numbered 6, after V lost 5 bases and J lost 0 bases. CDR3 size: 15 residues. CDR3 protein: CASSSDRLSTDTQYF. The CDR3, as DNA: TGTGCCAGCAGTTCGGACAGGCTAAGCACAGATACGCAGTATTTT.

There are many counts of this clonotype. The chain carries TRBV7-2 and TRBJ1-1, with 7 bases lining up with TRBD1. Trimming at V came to 6 bases and at J to 2 bases, leaving 15 bases not matched to a gene. Looked up from germline, CDR1 is SGHTA and CDR2 is FQGNSA. The CDR3 runs to 17 residues. In DNA form, the CDR3 reads TGTGCCAGCAGACCTACCGGGACAGTACTTTCTAACACTGAAGCTTTCTTT. This codes for CASRPTGTVLSNTEAFF.

This clonotype was observed many times. The chain carries TRBV3-1 and TRBJ2-5, with TRBD2 matching 10 bases. Germline lookup yields CDR1 LGHDT and CDR2 YNNKEL (reference sequence). The CDR3 spans 19 residues. V dropped 0 bases and J dropped 5; count of bases not matched to a gene: 15. The CDR3 loop reads CASSQDRLAGVPEWETQYF. The CDR3 DNA reads TGTGCCAGCAGCCAAGACCGGCTAGCGGGAGTACCCGAATGGGAGACCCAGTACTTC.

This clonotype was observed many times. This chain links TRBV5-1 with TRBJ1-3, with TRBD1 identical over 7 bases. Germline CDR1 SGHRS, CDR2 YFSETQ. CDR3 length: 14 amino acids. V trimming: 0 bases; J trimming: 3 bases; junction bases outside the gene matches: 0. This chain's CDR3 is CASSLDRGGNTIYF. The CDR3 bases are TGCGCCAGCAGCTTGGACAGGGGTGGAAACACCATATATTTT.

For this clonotype: Relative to the germline gene, one junction end is altered; a read error may explain this. The V gene is TRBV7-7, the J gene TRBJ2-7, with D possibly TRBD2 on 6 matching bases. This CDR3 has 16 residues. Looked up from germline, CDR1 is SSHAT and CDR2 is FNYEAQ (reference sequence). The CDR3 here is CASSLARGDCSYEQYF. CDR3 nucleotide sequence: TGTGCTAGCAGCTTAGCGCGCGGGGATTGTTCCTACGAGCAGTACTTC.

This clonotype was seen ten or more times. The J gene is TRBJ1-1, the V gene TRBV5-6; D not resolved. Per germline, CDR1 SGHDT and CDR2 YYEEEE. Trimming shortened V by 0 bases and J by 1 base, and 10 bases separated the two germline ends. The CDR3 totals 15 residues. In nucleotides, the CDR3 is TGTGCCAGCAGCTTGGCCGGCCTCGGGAACACTGAAGCTTTCTTT. This translates into CASSLAGLGNTEAFF.